Presented here are 3 T cell receptor beta chains from one specimen sequenced in a study of radiotherapy plus CTLA-4 blockade in lung cancer. TCRdb's copy holds only in-frame clones and misses some; the assay was immunoSEQ multiplex PCR. The sample comprises 20,000 to 30,000 clones, 60% to 85% of which are singletons, and 3.2% rests with the top ten. The sequencing here drew on peripheral blood, taken from a patient treated with radiotherapy plus ipilimumab. Receptors were obtained from a human donor with non-small cell lung cancer whose response to radiotherapy plus ipilimumab could not be evaluated.

This chain joins TRBV2 and TRBJ1-2; 10 nucleotides line up with TRBD1. The ends lost 11 bases at V and 4 bases at J; junction bases unmatched: 10. CDR3 length: 14 amino acids. From germline, CDR1 is SNHLY and CDR2 FYNNEI. CDR3 sequence reads: CAGRTGGKVYGYTF. CDR3 nucleotide sequence: TGTGCCGGACGGACAGGGGGAAAAGTCTATGGCTACACCTTC.

V usage is TRBV29-1 and J usage is TRBJ2-5; 8 positions match TRBD2. Germline CDR1 and CDR2: SQVTM and ANQGSEA. V trimming: 6 bases; J trimming: 5 bases; junction bases outside the gene matches: 17. The CDR3 loop spans 16 amino acids. The CDR3 sequence is CSVRWTSQEVLETQYF. CDR3 bases: TGCAGCGTCCGATGGACTAGCCAGGAGGTGCTGGAGACCCAGTACTTC.

The CDR3 nucleotides read TGTGCCAGCAGTCCAGGACTAGCGGGAGGCGGAAGGGCCCAGTACTTC. This translates into CASSPGLAGGGRAQYF. The chain recombines TRBV28 with TRBJ2-5; TRBD2 matches at 14 bases. CDR1 and CDR2 (germline): MDHEN, SYDVKM. The CDR3 is 16 amino acids. The junction had 11 bases not matched to a gene; V was cut back by 5 bases and J by 9 bases. Variable domain in full (rest from reference TRBV28 and TRBJ2-5): DVKVTQSSRYLVKRTGEKVFLECVQDMDHENMFWYRQDPGLGLRLIYFSYDVKMKEKGDIPEGYSVSREKKERFSLILESASTNQTSMYLCASSPGLAGGGRAQYFGPGTRLLVL.